Below, 18 T cell receptor beta chains from the same sample are listed, as sequenced in a study of cytomegalovirus exposure and HLA in healthy donors. The study ran its PCR with 60 Vbeta and 13 Jbeta primers. This table comes from immunoSEQ multiplex PCR, and its TCRdb copy is limited to in-frame clones, with some not included. There are about 180,000 clones in the sample; around 80% occur only once, and approximately 2% lies in the top ten. Sequenced: PBMCs. The receptors were gathered from a woman under 40 in good health and CMV-seronegative.

This clone occurred a few times. The rearrangement joins TRBV5-1 to TRBJ1-6, with TRBD1 matching over 9 bases. Trimming took 4 bases from V and 10 from J; bases not matched to a gene: 9. Looked up from germline, CDR1 is SGHRS and CDR2 is YFSETQ. There are 15 residues in the CDR3. The DNA for the CDR3 is TGCGCCAGCAGCCCGTCAGGGACAGGGCTCTCACCCCTCCACTTT. Translated, it gives CASSPSGTGLSPLHF.

J is TRBJ1-5 and V is TRBV6-5; no definite D call. The CDR3 consists of 14 residues. CDR1 MNHEY and CDR2 SVGAGI come from the germline V gene. The ends were cut back, 7 bases at V and 1 base at J, with 11 bases in the middle. Written as DNA, the CDR3 is TGTGCCAGCAACAGCCGTGGGAGCAATCAGCCCCAGCATTTT. Its protein is CASNSRGSNQPQHF.

This clone was observed a few times. V gene TRBV30 combines with J gene TRBJ2-1; TRBD2 matches 10 bases. The CDR3 is 15 amino acids. Germline loops: CDR1 GTSNPN, CDR2 SVGIG (reference sequence). J was trimmed by 6 bases and V by 3 bases; bases with no gene match: 8. The CDR3: CAWRLSGGARNEQFF. The DNA of the CDR3 is TGTGCCTGGAGACTAAGCGGGGGGGCCCGCAATGAGCAGTTCTTC.

V and J are TRBV29-1 and TRBJ1-1, with D unclear. CDR1 SQVTM and CDR2 ANQGSEA come from the germline V gene. The V gene lost 6 bases and the J gene lost 1 base, with 9 bases spanning the gap. This CDR3 contains 12 residues. Here the CDR3 reads CSVSRQNTEAFF. In nucleotides, the CDR3 is TGCAGCGTCTCCCGACAGAACACTGAAGCTTTCTTT.

A few counts support this clone. This sequence joins TRBV7-6 and TRBJ2-5; D might be TRBD2 (6 bases). From germline, CDR1 is SGHVS and CDR2 FNYEAQ. The V gene lost 5 bases and the J gene lost 1 base, with 11 bases spanning the gap. This CDR3 has 14 residues. The CDR3 spells CASSPRLGQETQYF. CDR3 sequence (DNA): TGTGCCAGCAGCCCCCGACTAGGCCAAGAGACCCAGTACTTC.

The chain uses TRBV29-1 and TRBJ1-2; a weak D match, TRBD1 (6 bases). CDR3 length: 13 residues. CDR1 SQVTM and CDR2 ANQGSEA come from the germline V gene. V shed 7 bases and J shed 2 bases, with 14 bases lying between them. CDR3: CSALIRGNYGYTF. The DNA for the CDR3 is TGCAGCGCCTTAATCAGGGGCAACTATGGCTACACCTTC.

DNA for the CDR3: TGTGCCAGCAGCTTTGGGACAGCCCTGGGGGGCTACACCTTC. It yields the protein CASSFGTALGGYTF. The chain joins TRBV7-9 to TRBJ1-2; 7 bases match TRBD1. This CDR3 has 14 amino acids. Trimming removed 3 bases from V and 8 bases from J; junction bases left unmatched: 9. Germline loops: CDR1 SEHNR, CDR2 FQNEAQ (reference sequence).

This rearrangement joins TRBV11-2 to TRBJ1-2; 7 bases are shared with TRBD1. The length of the CDR3 is 14 residues. Germline CDR1 is SGHAT and CDR2 is FQNNGV. The V and J ends lost 5 bases and 4 bases, in that order; junction bases with no gene match: 7. DNA of the CDR3: TGTGCCAGCAGCATGCCCGGGACAGCCTATGGCTACACCTTC. It encodes CASSMPGTAYGYTF. The full variable domain, with the rest looked up from reference TRBV11-2 and TRBJ1-2, is EAGVAQSPRYKIIEKRQSVAFWCNPISGHATLYWYQQILGQGPKLLIQFQNNGVVDDSQLPKDRFSAERLKGVDSTLKIQPAKLEDSAVYLCASSMPGTAYGYTFGSGTRLTVV.

The chain recombines TRBV27 with TRBJ2-6, with 10 bases lining up with TRBD1. Germline lookup yields CDR1 MNHEY and CDR2 SMNVEV (reference sequence). V was pared by 5 bases and J by 0 bases, with 7 bases of the junction left unmatched. The CDR3 contains 18 residues. CDR3 region: CASSHRTGGPSGANVLTF. The DNA of the CDR3 is TGTGCCAGCAGTCACCGGACAGGGGGTCCCTCTGGGGCCAACGTCCTGACTTTC.

This clone was recorded once. The gene calls are TRBV7-2 and TRBJ2-1; 16 nucleotides align to TRBD2. The germline V gene has CDR1 SGHTA and CDR2 FQGNSA. The CDR3 sequence is 18 residues long. V lost 5 bases, J lost 3 bases, and 7 bases stayed unmatched. CDR3 sequence reads: CASSAGTSGGASYNEQFF. The CDR3 region has the DNA TGTGCCAGCAGCGCCGGGACTAGCGGGGGGGCGAGCTACAATGAGCAGTTCTTC.

The V gene is TRBV6-1, the J gene TRBJ1-1, with D possibly matching TRBD1 (5 bases). The CDR3 runs 15 residues. In germline, CDR1 is MNHNS, CDR2 SASEGT. The V and J ends lost 6 bases and 1 base respectively, with 15 bases between them. CDR3 nucleotide sequence: TGTGCCAGCAGACTTGACAGTATACCGAACACTGAAGCTTTCTTT. Its translation: CASRLDSIPNTEAFF.

This chain connects TRBV16 to TRBJ1-6, with TRBD1 as a possible D gene (5 bases). Germline-derived CDR1 and CDR2 are KGHSY and FQNENV. This CDR3 region has 13 residues. V was cut by 7 bases and J by 8 bases, with 12 bases left in between. CDR3 residues: CASTVRVDSPLHF. CDR3 coding DNA: TGTGCCAGCACGGTCAGGGTTGATTCACCCCTCCACTTT.

This clone was recorded a few times. The rearrangement links TRBV9 to TRBJ1-4; D remains unclear. V was pared by 0 bases and J by 8 bases, with 17 bases between. Germline loops: CDR1 SGDLS, CDR2 YYNGEE. There are 16 residues in the CDR3. The CDR3 loop reads CASSVEVGRTGEKLFF. The CDR3 nucleotides read TGTGCCAGCAGCGTAGAAGTAGGAAGGACTGGGGAAAAACTGTTTTTT.

V usage is TRBV19 and J usage is TRBJ2-7; a possible D gene is TRBD1 (5 bases). V lost 0 bases and J 5 bases, leaving 11 bases between the germline ends. CDR1 and CDR2 from the germline V gene are LNHDA and SQIVND (reference sequence). The length of the CDR3 is 14 residues. The CDR3 here is CASSIDLVRDEQYF. Here the CDR3 DNA reads TGTGCCAGTAGTATAGATCTGGTCAGGGACGAGCAGTACTTC.

The chain couples TRBV5-1 to TRBJ1-1; 9 bases agree with TRBD1. The length of the CDR3 is 14 residues. V was pared by 4 bases and J by 4 bases, with 5 bases of the junction left unmatched. CDR1 is SGHRS and CDR2 is YFSETQ in the germline V gene. The CDR3 protein is CASSGQGSGTEAFF. The CDR3 DNA reads as TGCGCCAGCAGCGGACAGGGGTCCGGCACTGAAGCTTTCTTT.

This CDR3 reads CASSGGQGIQSIYNSPLHF. For the CDR3, the DNA is TGTGCCAGCAGCGGTGGACAGGGGATCCAATCTATCTATAATTCACCCCTCCACTTT. The rearrangement uses TRBV5-6 and TRBJ1-6, with 9 bases identical to TRBD1. The length of the CDR3 is 19 residues. The V segment lost 4 bases and the J segment 3 bases; nucleotides outside the gene matches: 14. CDR1 and CDR2 from the germline V gene are SGHDT and YYEEEE.

CDR3 sequence reads: CSVFGGGAAYNEQFF. In DNA, the CDR3 is TGCAGCGTTTTCGGCGGGGGGGCGGCCTACAATGAGCAGTTCTTC. This rearrangement joins TRBV29-1 to TRBJ2-1; 9 bases map to TRBD2. This CDR3 is built from 15 residues. V was pared by 5 bases and J by 2 bases, with 7 bases of the junction left unmatched. Germline assignment: CDR1 SQVTM and CDR2 ANQGSEA.

The gene calls are TRBV27 and TRBJ2-7; TRBD1 matches 8 bases. Germline values: CDR1 MNHEY, CDR2 SMNVEV (reference sequence). V gave up 6 bases and J gave up 13 bases; unmatched junction bases: 14. The CDR3 sequence is 13 residues long. CDR3 DNA: TGTGCCAGCAGGGGTTTGGGACAGGTTGGGGAATACTTC. It specifies CASRGLGQVGEYF.